Following are 18 T cell receptor beta chains from one sample sequenced in a study of T cell repertoires in cytomegalovirus infection. Each CDR3 protein gets one entry after TCRdb re-called the reads with MiXCR. The repertoire holds 200,000 to 300,000 distinct CDR3 sequences, with 9.1% as singletons. Material for sequencing was PBMCs. The receptors here all came from a human donor in good health (CMV status not recorded). Some clones in this sample may be carry-over from other donors' samples.

At least ten counts were recorded for this clonotype. This CDR3 is CASSFQNQPQHF. In DNA form, the CDR3 reads TGTGCCAGCAGCTTCCAGAATCAGCCCCAGCATTTT. V gene TRBV7-2 combines with J gene TRBJ1-5; D unresolved. The CDR3 contains 12 residues. Trimming stripped 3 bases from V and 4 bases from J, with 4 bases between. Per the germline V gene, CDR1 is SGHTA and CDR2 is FQGNSA.

This clonotype was recorded many times. The chain links TRBV12-3 or TRBV12-4 to TRBJ1-1; TRBD1 is a possible D gene (6 bases). V was trimmed by 3 bases and J by 4 bases, leaving 18 bases between them. This CDR3 has 16 residues. The CDR3 is CASSLGGPGGITEAFF. The CDR3 DNA reads TGTGCCAGCAGTTTGGGGGGCCCGGGGGGAATCACTGAAGCTTTCTTT.

This clonotype was recorded many times. CDR3 sequence: CASSYSQGLGTEAFF. The CDR3 bases are TGTGCCAGCAGTTACTCACAGGGGCTGGGCACTGAAGCTTTCTTT. The rearrangement links TRBV6-6 to TRBJ1-1; 7 bases align to TRBD1. With 0 bases clipped from V and 4 bases from J, the junction kept 5 bases outside the gene matches. This CDR3 contains 15 residues. CDR1 and CDR2 (germline): MNHNY, SVGAGI (reference sequence).

This clonotype was detected many times. The chain uses TRBV7-2 and TRBJ1-2; no firm D call. Per the germline V gene, CDR1 is SGHTA and CDR2 is FQGNSA. The CDR3 runs 15 residues. The V end was cut by 4 bases, the J end by 2 bases, with 14 bases between. CDR3 sequence reads: CASSSPGGSNYGYTF. The CDR3 coding sequence is TGTGCCAGCAGCTCCCCAGGAGGGAGCAACTATGGCTACACCTTC.

There are a few counts of this clonotype. The chain carries TRBV20-1 and TRBJ2-4, with D perhaps being TRBD1 or TRBD2 (6 bases each). V lost 1 base, J lost 0 bases, and 16 bases lay in between. CDR3 size: 17 residues. Germline CDR1 reads DFQATT; CDR2 reads SNEGSKA (reference sequence). In nucleotides, the CDR3 is TGCAGTGCTAGAGGTCCGGGGGACATAATAGCCAAAAACATTCAGTACTTC. Protein sequence: CSARGPGDIIAKNIQYF.

The chain combines TRBV5-6 with TRBJ1-1; unclear D gene. From germline, CDR1 is SGHDT and CDR2 YYEEEE. This CDR3 is built from 13 residues. Deletions cut 5 bases from V and 8 bases from J, with 16 bases between. The chain's CDR3 is CASRPVGRAEAFF. As DNA, the CDR3 is TGTGCCAGCAGGCCCGTCGGGAGGGCAGAAGCTTTCTTT.

The table lists this clonotype with a few counts. V gene TRBV4-1 combines with J gene TRBJ1-1; D remains ambiguous. The germline CDR1 and CDR2 sequences are MGHRA and YSYEKL. Trimming took off 2 bases at V and 0 bases at J, with 7 bases between the two ends. CDR3 length equals 14 residues. CDR3 protein: CASSQPDLNTEAFF. CDR3 sequence (DNA): TGCGCCAGCAGCCAACCTGATTTGAACACTGAAGCTTTCTTT.

This clonotype appeared many times. The chain has TRBV6-2 or TRBV6-3 and TRBJ1-1; TRBD1 aligns across 8 bases. Trimming at V came to 5 bases and at J to 1 base, leaving 12 bases not matched to a gene. CDR3 size: 17 residues. The germline V gene has CDR1 MNHEY and CDR2 SVGEGT. CDR3 protein: CASSTRGRGRENTEAFF. The CDR3, as DNA: TGTGCCAGCAGTACTCGAGGCAGGGGGCGAGAGAACACTGAAGCTTTCTTT.

This clonotype was counted between two and nine times. The rearrangement uses TRBV7-2 and TRBJ1-1; 9 nucleotides agree with TRBD1. The germline V gene encodes CDR1 SGHTA and CDR2 FQGNSA. The CDR3 loop spans 16 amino acids. The junction had 10 bases not matched to a gene; V was cut back by 5 bases and J by 3 bases. This CDR3 is CASSLGQGPPHTEAFF. CDR3 in DNA: TGTGCCAGCAGCCTAGGACAGGGGCCCCCCCACACTGAAGCTTTCTTT.

At least ten counts were recorded for this clonotype. V usage is TRBV7-2 and J usage is TRBJ2-6; tentatively, D is TRBD1 or TRBD2 (5 bases each). Trimming took 4 bases from V and 0 from J, leaving 19 bases between them. Germline CDR1 is SGHTA and CDR2 is FQGNSA. This CDR3 contains 19 residues. Here the CDR3 reads CASSSPGQALTSGANVLTF. In nucleotides, the CDR3 is TGTGCCAGCAGCTCGCCGGGGCAGGCGTTAACCTCTGGGGCCAACGTCCTGACTTTC.

In its sample, this clonotype was seen many times. The V call is TRBV6-2 or TRBV6-3, the J call TRBJ1-2; D unresolved. CDR3 length: 23 amino acids. The germline V gene encodes CDR1 MNHEY and CDR2 SVGEGT. Trimming removed 2 bases from V and 0 bases from J, with 34 bases in between. CDR3 loop: CASSYAISGLAGPIPQANYGYTF. The CDR3 bases are TGTGCCAGCAGTTACGCCATCTCGGGATTGGCGGGCCCCATTCCACAAGCTAACTATGGCTACACCTTC.

The chain couples TRBV7-2 to TRBJ2-2; D not resolved. The germline V gene has CDR1 SGHTA and CDR2 FQGNSA. V lost 4 bases and J 0 bases, leaving 6 bases between the germline ends. The length of the CDR3 is 14 residues. CDR3 residues: CASSSTTNTGELFF. Here the CDR3 DNA reads TGTGCCAGCAGCTCGACCACGAACACCGGGGAGCTGTTTTTT.

On this clonotype: A single base separates this from a much larger clone, so it may be a read error. Because the CDR3 is missing its conserved closing phenylalanine or tryptophan, this is likely a read error. V is TRBV7-9 and J is TRBJ2-3, with TRBD1 as a possible D gene (6 bases). Germline V gene sequence: CDR1 SEHNR, CDR2 FQNEAQ (reference sequence). V dropped 2 bases and J dropped 5 bases, with 11 bases sitting between them. The CDR3 runs 14 residues. The CDR3 DNA reads as TGTGCCAGCAGCTTAAACAGGGTGGGAGATACGCAGTATCTT. It translates to CASSLNRVGDTQYL.

The chain joins TRBV20-1 to TRBJ1-2; 8 nucleotides agree with TRBD1. The CDR3 contains 13 residues. Germline assignment: CDR1 DFQATT and CDR2 SNEGSKA (reference sequence). V shed 5 bases and J 9 bases; nucleotides not matched to a gene: 11. Written as DNA, the CDR3 is TGCAGTGCTGGAGGACAGGGAGGTATAAGCTACACCTTC. Encoded protein: CSAGGQGGISYTF.

This clonotype has just a few counts. V is TRBV7-2 and J is TRBJ1-1; no clear D. With 3 bases removed from V and 7 bases from J, the gap between germline ends came to 12 bases. This CDR3 contains 13 residues. Germline assignment: CDR1 SGHTA and CDR2 FQGNSA. The CDR3 loop reads CASSFFGRGEAFF. CDR3 DNA: TGTGCCAGCAGCTTCTTCGGCCGGGGTGAAGCTTTCTTT.

At least ten counts were recorded for this clonotype. The chain recombines TRBV7-2 with TRBJ2-1; 7 positions match TRBD1. With V trimmed by 6 bases and J by 4 bases, 12 bases remained unmatched. CDR3 length: 16 residues. Germline CDR1 SGHTA, CDR2 FQGNSA. The CDR3 is CASSSTGVGFYNEQFF. For the CDR3, the DNA is TGTGCCAGCAGTTCAACAGGGGTGGGGTTTTACAATGAGCAGTTCTTC.

This clonotype was seen at least ten times. The junction does not match germline at one end; this may be a read error. This chain connects TRBV7-2 to TRBJ1-4; D uncertain. The germline V gene encodes CDR1 SGHTA and CDR2 FQGNSA. The CDR3 is 16 residues long. CDR3 DNA sequence: TGTGCCAGCAGCCTAGCACGGACGGCTGGGAATGAAAAACTGTTTTTT. Its protein product is CASSLARTAGNEKLFF.

Concerning this clonotype: This may stem from a read error, because a much larger clone lies one nucleotide away. The gene calls are TRBV7-2 and TRBJ1-1; 7 nucleotides match TRBD1. This CDR3 has 15 amino acids. Germline values: CDR1 SGHTA, CDR2 FQGNSA. The V gene end was trimmed by 5 bases and the J gene end by 1 base; junction bases not matched to a gene: 7. The CDR3 sequence is CASSVQDRSNTEAFF. In DNA form, the CDR3 reads TGTGCCAGCAGCGTCCAGGACAGGTCGAACACTGAAGCTTTCTTT.